These 28 T cell receptor beta chains originate from one sample sequenced in a study of control samples from healthy donors and cancer patients (dated by TCRdb to the early 2020s). Library preparation employed the immunoSEQ multiplex PCR assay. TCRdb provides this immuneACCESS table in a form limited to in-frame rearrangements. Some clones are lacking; in checked studies, under half of them reflect an unresolved V gene, and why the rest are absent is not known. This sample has some 87,000 clones in its table, and approximately 82% of those were observed once. Clones ranked in the top ten supply 11% of the sample. Sequencing was performed on PBMCs. The receptors stem from a man aged 55 to 70 with head and neck cancer.

A single count supports this clone. The chain employs TRBV29-1 and TRBJ1-4; tentatively, D is TRBD1 (6 bases). This CDR3 spans 12 amino acids. V shed 4 bases and J shed 6 bases, with 9 bases lying between them. Looked up from germline, CDR1 is SQVTM and CDR2 is ANQGSEA. Here the CDR3 reads CSVVSGDEKLFF. CDR3 nucleotide sequence: TGCAGCGTTGTATCAGGGGATGAAAAACTGTTTTTT.

The rearrangement joins TRBV29-1 to TRBJ2-2; 7 positions agree with TRBD2. The CDR3 loop spans 14 amino acids. Germline CDR1 SQVTM, CDR2 ANQGSEA. J gave up 0 bases and V 4 bases, and 2 bases lay outside the gene matches. CDR3 sequence reads: CSVVLAANTGELFF. The CDR3 DNA sequence: TGCAGCGTTGTGCTAGCGGCGAACACCGGGGAGCTGTTTTTT.

V and J are TRBV12-3 or TRBV12-4 and TRBJ1-1; a weak D match, TRBD1 (5 bases). The CDR3 contains 13 residues. V was pared by 4 bases and J by 1 base, with 7 bases between. CDR3 loop: CASSSQGNTEAFF. The CDR3 DNA follows: TGTGCCAGCAGTTCCCAGGGGAACACTGAAGCTTTCTTT.

J is TRBJ2-4 and V is TRBV28, with 10 bases matching TRBD1. CDR1 is MDHEN and CDR2 is SYDVKM in the germline V gene. The V and J ends lost 4 bases and 6 bases, in that order; junction bases with no gene match: 6. This CDR3 spans 15 amino acids. This CDR3 is CASSSPGDRGNIQYF. In DNA form, the CDR3 reads TGTGCCAGCAGTTCTCCCGGGGACAGGGGAAACATTCAGTACTTC.

This chain joins TRBV12-3 or TRBV12-4 and TRBJ2-7; possibly TRBD1 for D (6 bases). The CDR3 totals 13 residues. The V end lost 6 bases, the J end lost 2 bases, and 11 bases lay between the germline ends. CDR3 sequence: CASRRTDTYEQYF. CDR3 sequence (DNA): TGTGCCAGCAGACGGACAGACACCTACGAGCAGTACTTC.

This clone has only one observation. The chain recombines TRBV25-1 with TRBJ2-1; TRBD2 is a possible D gene (5 bases). V was shortened by 1 base and J by 6 bases, with 10 bases between the two germline ends. There are 14 residues in the CDR3. The V gene's germline CDR1 is MGHDK and CDR2 SYGVNS. CDR3 coding DNA: TGTGCCAGCAGTGAATTAGGAGCGGTCAATGAGCAGTTCTTC. Protein: CASSELGAVNEQFF. Full variable domain (rest looked up from reference TRBV25-1 and TRBJ2-1): EADIYQTPRYLVIGTGKKITLECSQTMGHDKMYWYQQDPGMELHLIHYSYGVNSTEKGDLSSESTVSRIRTEHFPLTLESARPSHTSQYLCASSELGAVNEQFFGPGTRLTVL.

A few counts support this clone. V gene TRBV9 combines with J gene TRBJ2-6, with TRBD1 as a possible D gene (5 bases). V lost 4 bases to trimming and J lost 0 bases, with 14 bases between them. In germline, CDR1 is SGDLS, CDR2 YYNGEE. The CDR3 length is 17 residues. The CDR3 region is CASSPTGSHSGANVLTF. In DNA, the CDR3 is TGTGCCAGCAGCCCTACAGGTTCACACTCTGGGGCCAACGTCCTGACTTTC. The full variable domain, in which reference TRBV9 and TRBJ2-6 provide the parts outside the CDR3, is DSGVTQTPKHLITATGQRVTLRCSPRSGDLSVYWYQQSLDQGLQFLIQYYNGEERAKGNILERFSAQQFPDLHSELNLSSLELGDSALYFCASSPTGSHSGANVLTFGAGSRLTVL.

The chain joins TRBV5-4 to TRBJ1-3; the D gene is possibly TRBD1 (5 bases). Germline loops: CDR1 SGHNT, CDR2 YYREEE (reference sequence). Trimming cost V 4 bases and J 8 bases, with 16 bases left between them. The CDR3 is 14 residues long. The DNA of the CDR3 is TGTGCCAGCAGCAGGGACCTTAAACACGACACCATATATTTT. This encodes CASSRDLKHDTIYF.

This clone appeared once. The J gene is TRBJ2-1, the V gene TRBV24-1, with D possibly being TRBD1 or TRBD2 (5 bases each). There are 16 residues in the CDR3. The germline V and J ends were trimmed by 5 bases and 0 bases, with 13 bases remaining between them. Germline CDR1 and CDR2: KGHDR and SFDVKD. The CDR3 bases are TGTGCCACCAGTGGGATGGGGGATTTCTCCTACAATGAGCAGTTCTTC. This encodes CATSGMGDFSYNEQFF.

The V gene is TRBV6-2 or TRBV6-3, the J gene TRBJ2-1, with 9 positions matching TRBD2. J was trimmed by 0 bases and V by 5 bases; bases with no gene match: 14. Germline CDR1 reads MNHEY; CDR2 reads SVGEGT. The CDR3 is 19 amino acids. The CDR3 nucleotides are TGTGCCAGCAGTCAACCTCTGCCTGGGCGGGGGGGCTCCTACAATGAGCAGTTCTTC. Its translation: CASSQPLPGRGGSYNEQFF.

J is TRBJ2-1 and V is TRBV5-1; the match to TRBD2 covers 7 bases. Per germline, CDR1 SGHRS and CDR2 YFSETQ. The CDR3 extends over 15 amino acids. V lost 0 bases, J lost 2 bases, and 2 bases stayed unmatched. CDR3 sequence: CASSLGGSPYNEQFF. The CDR3 DNA is TGCGCCAGCAGCTTGGGCGGGAGCCCCTACAATGAGCAGTTCTTC.

This chain connects TRBV2 to TRBJ1-5; unclear D gene. V lost 0 bases, J lost 4 bases, and 7 bases lay in between. Looked up from germline, CDR1 is SNHLY and CDR2 is FYNNEI. The CDR3 loop spans 14 amino acids. In DNA, the CDR3 is TGTGCCAGCAGTGAAGCCACGGCGAATCAGCCCCAGCATTTT. Amino acid sequence: CASSEATANQPQHF.

The gene calls are TRBV10-3 and TRBJ1-3, with D maybe TRBD1 (5 bases). Germline V gene sequence: CDR1 ENHRY, CDR2 SYGVKD. Trimming pared 5 bases from V and 0 bases from J, leaving 11 bases between. This CDR3 is built from 15 residues. The CDR3 loop is CAISQGPVSGNTIYF. CDR3 nucleotide sequence: TGTGCCATCAGTCAGGGACCGGTCTCTGGAAACACCATATATTTT.

CDR3 region: CASSPGRVAGQGGQETQYF. CDR3 nucleotides: TGTGCCAGCAGCCCCGGGAGAGTAGCGGGCCAGGGGGGGCAAGAGACCCAGTACTTC. The chain employs TRBV7-9 and TRBJ2-5; D is tentatively TRBD1 or TRBD2 (7 bases each). Germline loops: CDR1 SEHNR, CDR2 FQNEAQ (reference sequence). V dropped 5 bases and J dropped 2 bases, with 27 bases sitting between them. This CDR3 is built from 19 residues.

The rearrangement uses TRBV6-5 and TRBJ2-5; D is unresolved. This CDR3 has 12 amino acids. The germline V and J ends were trimmed by 5 bases and 2 bases, with 6 bases remaining between them. The germline gives CDR1 MNHEY, CDR2 SVGAGI. The CDR3 protein is CASSRPQETQYF. CDR3 nucleotides: TGTGCCAGCAGTCGCCCGCAAGAGACCCAGTACTTC.

V and J are TRBV7-7 and TRBJ2-2; 9 nucleotides align to TRBD1. V lost 5 bases, J lost 6 bases, and 1 base stayed unmatched. This CDR3 has 13 residues. The germline CDR1 and CDR2 sequences are SSHAT and FNYEAQ (reference sequence). The CDR3 DNA follows: TGTGCCAGCAGCCGACAGGGGGCCGGGGAGCTGTTTTTT. Protein: CASSRQGAGELFF.

In its sample, this clone was seen a few times. The same CDR3 can be traced to other DNA sequences in this sample. This chain links TRBV5-1 with TRBJ2-3; 10 bases align to TRBD1. Germline assignment: CDR1 SGHRS and CDR2 YFSETQ. The CDR3 extends over 14 amino acids. The ends lost 4 bases at V and 6 bases at J; junction bases unmatched: 5. In DNA form, the CDR3 reads TGCGCCAGCAGCCCCGGGACAGGGGCGGATACGCAGTATTTT. Amino acids: CASSPGTGADTQYF.

J is TRBJ1-6 and V is TRBV11-2, with D hard to call. Germline values: CDR1 SGHAT, CDR2 FQNNGV. The V and J ends lost 2 bases and 7 bases respectively, with 12 bases between them. The CDR3 totals 15 residues. CDR3 loop: CASSLNPAGNSPLHF. The DNA of the CDR3 is TGTGCCAGCAGCTTAAATCCCGCGGGGAATTCACCCCTCCACTTT.

This chain links TRBV3-1 (or the pseudogene TRBV3-2) with TRBJ2-3, with 7 bases lining up with TRBD2. The J segment lost 4 bases and the V segment lost 4 bases, leaving 5 bases of the junction unmatched. The CDR3 has 14 amino acids. Germline V gene sequence: CDR1 LGHDT, CDR2 YNNKEL (reference sequence). This CDR3 is CASSLRTSADTQYF. CDR3 coding DNA: TGTGCCAGCAGCCTCCGCACTAGCGCAGATACGCAGTATTTT.

This clone has a handful of counts. The genes are TRBV10-3 and TRBJ2-2; 15 nucleotides align to TRBD2. V lost 4 bases, J lost 7 bases, and 4 bases stayed unmatched. This CDR3 has 16 amino acids. CDR1 is ENHRY, CDR2 SYGVKD, per germline. Here the CDR3 reads CAISGTSGRANGELFF. As DNA, the CDR3 is TGTGCCATCAGTGGGACTAGCGGGAGGGCTAACGGGGAGCTGTTTTTT.

The rearrangement links TRBV2 to TRBJ1-5; D is unclear. V lost 6 bases to trimming and J lost 7 bases, with 13 bases between them. Germline V gene data show CDR1 as SNHLY and CDR2 as FYNNEI. This CDR3 has 13 amino acids. The CDR3 loop reads CASRKELGQPQHF. The CDR3 DNA is TGTGCCAGCAGAAAGGAGCTAGGGCAGCCCCAGCATTTT.

The CDR3 spells CASSLSLETQYF. The CDR3 coding sequence is TGTGCCAGCAGTTTGTCCCTAGAGACCCAGTACTTC. The V and J genes are TRBV28 and TRBJ2-5; D is undetermined. The CDR3 has 12 residues. V lost 3 bases, J lost 4 bases, and 6 bases lay in between. Germline CDR1 and CDR2: MDHEN and SYDVKM.

The V and J genes are TRBV24-1 and TRBJ2-7; a possible D gene is TRBD2 (6 bases). V was clipped by 3 bases and J by 6 bases, with 17 bases between them. This CDR3 is 15 amino acids long. Germline CDR1 is KGHDR and CDR2 is SFDVKD. The CDR3 region is CATSDTRTGSSEQYF. CDR3 sequence (DNA): TGTGCCACCAGTGATACTAGGACCGGGAGTAGCGAGCAGTACTTC.

The DNA for the CDR3 is TGTGCCAGCAGCTTATTTGAATCAGATACGCAGTATTTT. Amino acids: CASSLFESDTQYF. V usage is TRBV5-4 and J usage is TRBJ2-3; no firm D call. The CDR3 totals 13 residues. Trimming shortened V by 2 bases and J by 4 bases, and 8 bases separated the two germline ends. The V gene's germline CDR1 is SGHNT and CDR2 YYREEE (reference sequence).

The J gene is TRBJ2-7, the V gene TRBV4-1; 8 bases line up with TRBD2. This CDR3 is 14 amino acids long. Germline CDR1 MGHRA, CDR2 YSYEKL. The V segment lost 4 bases and the J segment 5 bases; nucleotides outside the gene matches: 7. The CDR3 DNA reads as TGCGCCAGCAGCCTCCTCCCGGGAGGGGACGAGCAGTACTTC. As protein: CASSLLPGGDEQYF.

This chain joins TRBV6-2 or TRBV6-3 and TRBJ2-3; D is unclear. CDR1 and CDR2 from the germline V gene are MNHEY and SVGEGT. The CDR3 is 14 residues long. V gave up 5 bases and J gave up 2 bases, with 11 bases separating them. The DNA of the CDR3 is TGTGCCAGCAGTCTAACCGAATACACAGATACGCAGTATTTT. Translation gives CASSLTEYTDTQYF.

The rearrangement links TRBV3-1 (or the pseudogene TRBV3-2) to TRBJ2-5, with 13 bases fitting TRBD2. Germline V gene sequence: CDR1 LGHDT, CDR2 YNNKEL (reference sequence). V was pared by 2 bases and J by 10 bases, with 7 bases of the junction left unmatched. CDR3 length: 15 amino acids. CDR3 in DNA: TGTGCCAGCAGCCAAAAGGGACTAGCGGGGCGCCGCCAGTACTTC. This codes for CASSQKGLAGRRQYF.

The chain recombines TRBV6-5 with TRBJ1-3; D call uncertain. Between the trimmed V and J ends, which lost 0 bases and 4 bases, there was a span of 10 bases. This CDR3 spans 15 amino acids. In germline, CDR1 is MNHEY, CDR2 SVGAGI. Here the CDR3 reads CASSYSGGLGNTIYF. The CDR3 DNA sequence: TGTGCCAGCAGTTACTCGGGCGGATTGGGAAACACCATATATTTT.